The 14 T cell receptor beta chains listed next were all sequenced from one sample in a study of shared clonotypes between healthy human individuals. Using immunoSEQ multiplex PCR, the repertoire was profiled, and TCRdb retains in-frame clones only, with some absent. This sample has roughly 2.5 million clones, with 85% to 95% found just once. What was sequenced was naive CD4+ T cells sorted from blood. Subset here: CD45RA+ positively selected. The receptors come from a man aged 18 to 30 in good health.

This chain links TRBV19 with TRBJ1-4; D gene uncertain. Trimming removed 0 bases from V and 3 bases from J, with 11 bases in between. This CDR3 contains 16 residues. Looked up from germline, CDR1 is LNHDA and CDR2 is SQIVND (reference sequence). The CDR3 here is CASSIDGGLANEKLFF. The CDR3 bases are TGTGCCAGTAGTATAGATGGAGGGCTGGCTAATGAAAAACTGTTTTTT.

J is TRBJ2-1 and V is TRBV9, with TRBD2 matching 12 bases. Trimming took 2 bases from V and 8 from J; bases not matched to a gene: 8. The CDR3 spans 16 residues. Per the germline V gene, CDR1 is SGDLS and CDR2 is YYNGEE. The CDR3 coding sequence is TGTGCCAGCAGCGTCGCTAGCGGGGGGGCCTCAGATGAGCAGTTCTTC. It encodes CASSVASGGASDEQFF.

In regard to this clone: This same CDR3 is encoded by further DNA sequences in the sample. V gene TRBV4-1 combines with J gene TRBJ2-5, with 11 bases fitting TRBD2. The germline CDR1 and CDR2 sequences are MGHRA and YSYEKL. With 1 base clipped from V and 5 bases from J, the junction kept 3 bases outside the gene matches. The CDR3 contains 15 residues. In nucleotides, the CDR3 is TGCGCCAGCAGCCAAGTTAGCGGGGGGGCGGAGACCCAGTACTTC. Protein: CASSQVSGGAETQYF.

V and J are TRBV7-8 and TRBJ2-1; D perhaps matches TRBD2 (6 bases). The V gene's germline CDR1 is SGHVS and CDR2 FQNEAQ. The V end lost 4 bases, the J end lost 2 bases, and 9 bases lay between the germline ends. The CDR3 runs to 14 residues. The CDR3, as DNA: TGTGCCAGCAGCTGGGACTTTACCTACAATGAGCAGTTCTTC. This gives the protein CASSWDFTYNEQFF.

The gene calls are TRBV6-7 and TRBJ2-5; 14 bases agree with TRBD2. TRBV6-7 counts as an open reading frame of uncertain function. V shed 3 bases, J shed 5 bases, and the junction held 5 bases outside the gene matches. The CDR3 spans 16 residues. Here the CDR3 reads CASSYMTSGRVETQYF. The CDR3 DNA reads TGTGCCAGCAGTTATATGACTAGCGGGAGGGTGGAGACCCAGTACTTC.

The rearrangement joins TRBV5-4 to TRBJ1-2; TRBD1 matches 7 bases. The CDR3 runs 15 residues. V gave up 4 bases and J gave up 4 bases; unmatched junction bases: 10. Germline-derived CDR1 and CDR2 are SGHNT and YYREEE (reference sequence). DNA of the CDR3: TGTGCCAGCAGCGTGACGGACAGGCACGGCTATGGCTACACCTTC. This codes for CASSVTDRHGYGYTF.

This chain links TRBV4-1 with TRBJ2-7; 10 bases agree with TRBD1. Germline CDR1 reads MGHRA; CDR2 reads YSYEKL. The CDR3 is made up of 14 amino acids. J gave up 6 bases and V 1 base, and 3 bases lay outside the gene matches. CDR3 in DNA: TGCGCCAGCAGCCAAGGGGACAGGGGTTCCGAGCAGTACTTC. As protein: CASSQGDRGSEQYF.

The chain links TRBV25-1 to TRBJ2-7; D may correspond to TRBD1 or TRBD2 (6 bases each). Trimming took off 3 bases at V and 0 bases at J, with 12 bases between the two ends. The CDR3 spans 15 residues. From germline, CDR1 is MGHDK and CDR2 SYGVNS. The CDR3 loop is CASSDAGQSSYEQYF. CDR3 coding DNA: TGTGCCAGCAGTGATGCGGGACAAAGCTCCTACGAGCAGTACTTC.

The rearrangement uses TRBV12-5 and TRBJ1-4, with D possibly matching TRBD1 (6 bases). Germline CDR1 LGHNT, CDR2 FRNRAP. Trimming removed 8 bases at V and 7 bases at J, with 23 bases between. The CDR3 is 16 amino acids. The DNA of the CDR3 is TGTGCTAGTACCTCTTTGGGGGGCATAATGGGTGAAAAACTGTTTTTT. Translation gives CASTSLGGIMGEKLFF.

The V call is TRBV6-5, the J call TRBJ1-2; D is unclear. The V gene lost 0 bases and the J gene lost 1 base, with 3 bases spanning the gap. The germline V gene has CDR1 MNHEY and CDR2 SVGAGI. CDR3 size: 13 residues. The CDR3 nucleotides are TGTGCCAGCAGTTACTCAGATAACTATGGCTACACCTTC. The encoded protein is CASSYSDNYGYTF.

The genes are TRBV5-5 and TRBJ1-6; unclear D gene. Germline CDR1 SGHKS, CDR2 YYEKEE (reference sequence). CDR3 length: 16 amino acids. Trimming pared 0 bases from V and 0 bases from J, leaving 7 bases between. The DNA of the CDR3 is TGTGCCAGCAGCTTGGGTCCGAGCTCCTATAATTCACCCCTCCACTTT. Residues: CASSLGPSSYNSPLHF.

This clone was recorded a few times. The CDR3 DNA sequence: TGTGCCTGGAGAGGGACAAATAGCAATCAGCCCCAGCATTTT. It yields the protein CAWRGTNSNQPQHF. The chain is built from TRBV30 and TRBJ1-5; possibly TRBD1 for D (6 bases). The CDR3 is made up of 14 amino acids. V was clipped by 3 bases and J by 0 bases, with 9 bases between them. CDR1 is GTSNPN, CDR2 SVGIG, per germline (reference sequence).

Turning to this clone: Other DNA sequences within the sample encode an identical CDR3. The rearrangement links TRBV2 to TRBJ2-7, with 7 bases that match TRBD1. The length of the CDR3 is 14 residues. V lost 5 bases, J lost 0 bases, and 4 bases stayed unmatched. The germline CDR1 and CDR2 sequences are SNHLY and FYNNEI. This CDR3 is CASSRDSYSYEQYF. CDR3 DNA sequence: TGTGCCAGCAGTAGGGACAGCTACTCCTACGAGCAGTACTTC.

This chain joins TRBV2 and TRBJ1-4; 7 positions match TRBD1. The CDR3 covers 15 residues. Germline loops: CDR1 SNHLY, CDR2 FYNNEI. V was clipped by 6 bases and J by 8 bases; unmatched bases: 12. The CDR3 here is CASRPRQGGFEKLFF. The CDR3 DNA is TGTGCCAGCAGACCCCGACAGGGAGGCTTCGAAAAACTGTTTTTT.